Below are 30 T cell receptor beta chains sequenced from a single sample in a study of blood T cells in healthy people across ages. Using a J-beta primer mix together with a sample-barcoded 5' primer, a second PCR was run for roughly 6 to 11 cycles. TCRdb used MiXCR to reprocess the 5' RACE reads, holding one entry per CDR3 protein. The sample holds about 1,500,000 distinct CDR3 sequences, 40% to 50% seen once. Sequenced material: blood. Source of these receptors: a woman under 30 in good health.

The chain links TRBV2 to TRBJ2-7; D is unclear. CDR1 and CDR2 (germline): SNHLY, FYNNEI. Deletions cut 4 bases from V and 5 bases from J, with 27 bases between. The CDR3 spans 18 residues. The CDR3 sequence: CASSAIPGLPIEKDEQYF. The CDR3 coding sequence is TGTGCCAGCAGTGCAATACCAGGTTTACCTATTGAGAAGGACGAGCAGTACTTC.

This clonotype was detected only a few times. J is TRBJ2-5 and V is TRBV28; weak D call: TRBD1 (5 bases). The V gene lost 5 bases and the J gene lost 1 base, with 17 bases spanning the gap. Per germline, CDR1 MDHEN and CDR2 SYDVKM. The CDR3 extends over 16 amino acids. The CDR3 DNA reads TGTGCCAGCAGTCTTTGGACCCTTAGGGGCCAAGAGACCCAGTACTTC. Translated, it gives CASSLWTLRGQETQYF. Full variable domain (missing parts from reference TRBV28 and TRBJ2-5): DVKVTQSSRYLVKRTGEKVFLECVQDMDHENMFWYRQDPGLGLRLIYFSYDVKMKEKGDIPEGYSVSREKKERFSLILESASTNQTSMYLCASSLWTLRGQETQYFGPGTRLLVL.

The chain links TRBV4-1 to TRBJ1-5, with TRBD1 identical over 7 bases. CDR1 and CDR2 (germline): MGHRA, YSYEKL. V lost 1 base to trimming and J lost 3 bases; unmatched junction nucleotides: 6. The CDR3 runs 16 residues. The DNA of the CDR3 is TGCGCCAGCAGCCAAGCCCCGACAGGGAACAATCAGCCCCAGCATTTT. Its translation is CASSQAPTGNNQPQHF.

This clonotype was picked up a small number of times. V is TRBV6-5 and J is TRBJ1-6; perhaps TRBD1 as D (6 bases). The CDR3 contains 14 residues. CDR1 MNHEY and CDR2 SVGAGI come from the germline V gene. Trimming shortened V by 6 bases and J by 5 bases, and 11 bases separated the two germline ends. CDR3 sequence (DNA): TGTGCCAGCAGCCAGGAGGGGGATAATTCACCCCTCCACTTT. Translation gives CASSQEGDNSPLHF.

The table lists this clonotype with a count of one. The rearrangement uses TRBV2 and TRBJ1-5, with D uncertain. The CDR3 has 12 amino acids. CDR1 SNHLY and CDR2 FYNNEI come from the germline V gene. The germline V and J ends were trimmed by 6 bases and 4 bases, with 7 bases remaining between them. The DNA for the CDR3 is TGTGCCAGCAGCAAAACTAATCAGCCCCAGCATTTT. It is translated as CASSKTNQPQHF.

The rearrangement uses TRBV29-1 and TRBJ2-1; D gene unclear. Germline CDR1 SQVTM, CDR2 ANQGSEA. Trimming pared 7 bases from V and 10 bases from J, leaving 20 bases between. The CDR3 is 13 amino acids. Written as DNA, the CDR3 is TGCAGCGAGGCACCGGGCCAAGGCTACGAGCAGTTCTTC. Translating it yields CSEAPGQGYEQFF.

Comments on this clonotype: A much larger clone is a single base away; this may be a read error. V is TRBV10-3 and J is TRBJ2-1, with D hard to call. There are 15 residues in the CDR3. CDR1 and CDR2 (germline): ENHRY, SYGVKD. CDR3 protein: CTISARTSSYNEQFF. CDR3 DNA sequence: TGTACCATCAGTGCCCGGACCAGCTCCTACAATGAGCAGTTCTTC.

The chain recombines TRBV6-2 or TRBV6-3 with TRBJ1-5, with D uncertain. V gave up 5 bases and J gave up 4 bases, with 15 bases separating them. The CDR3 loop spans 15 amino acids. The germline V gene encodes CDR1 MNHEY and CDR2 SVGEGT. The DNA of the CDR3 is TGTGCCAGCAGTCCACTCTTTGGCGGGAATCAGCCCCAGCATTTT. Translating gives CASSPLFGGNQPQHF.

This clonotype showed up just once. The chain uses TRBV7-9 and TRBJ2-7, with a weak D call TRBD1 (5 bases). V shed 2 bases and J shed 6 bases, with 23 bases lying between them. Germline CDR1 is SEHNR and CDR2 is FQNEAQ (reference sequence). This CDR3 is built from 17 residues. CDR3 coding DNA: TGTGCCAGCAGCTTAAAGGCAGGGCGCCTAGGCGCGGCCGAGCAGTACTTC. Its translation: CASSLKAGRLGAAEQYF.

With respect to this clonotype: The junction and the germline gene differ at one end; a read error may be behind it. This rearrangement joins TRBV30 to TRBJ1-2, with D possibly being TRBD1 (5 bases). The CDR3 length is 12 residues. The germline CDR1 and CDR2 sequences are GTSNPN and SVGIG (reference sequence). The CDR3 reads CAGSGANYGYTF. The CDR3 coding sequence is TGTGCCGGGAGTGGGGCGAACTATGGCTACACCTTC.

This clonotype has only one observation. The J gene is TRBJ2-1, the V gene TRBV27; D may be TRBD2 (5 bases). Germline V gene lookup returns CDR1 MNHEY and CDR2 SMNVEV (reference sequence). CDR3 length: 16 residues. Trimming pared 0 bases from V and 7 bases from J, leaving 16 bases between. In DNA, the CDR3 is TGTGCCAGCAGTTTATCACTCGGGGTACCGACAAATGAGCAGTTCTTC. Translating gives CASSLSLGVPTNEQFF.

This clonotype has more than one count but fewer than ten. The genes are TRBV9 and TRBJ2-3, with no clear D. Germline lookup yields CDR1 SGDLS and CDR2 YYNGEE. Trimming stripped 3 bases from V and 2 bases from J, with 13 bases between. The CDR3 covers 15 residues. CDR3 region: CASSATGPITDTQYF. The CDR3 region has the DNA TGTGCCAGCAGCGCTACCGGGCCTATCACAGATACGCAGTATTTT.

The gene calls are TRBV11-1 and TRBJ2-1; 7 positions match TRBD2. CDR3 length: 17 residues. Germline V lookup: CDR1 SGHAT, CDR2 FQDESV (reference sequence). J lost 0 bases, V lost 2 bases, and 7 bases had no gene match. CDR3 loop: CASSLRGGGTSYNEQFF. As DNA, the CDR3 is TGTGCCAGCAGCTTAAGGGGCGGGGGTACCTCCTACAATGAGCAGTTCTTC. Variable domain in full (rest from reference TRBV11-1 and TRBJ2-1): EAEVAQSPRYKITEKSQAVAFWCDPISGHATLYWYRQILGQGPELLVQFQDESVVDDSQLPKDRFSAERLKGVDSTLKIQPAELGDSAMYLCASSLRGGGTSYNEQFFGPGTRLTVL.

V usage is TRBV19 and J usage is TRBJ1-2, with TRBD1 matching 7 bases. This CDR3 contains 12 residues. Germline V lookup: CDR1 LNHDA, CDR2 SQIVND (reference sequence). The J segment lost 4 bases and the V segment lost 7 bases, leaving 3 bases of the junction unmatched. The CDR3 sequence: CASNAGGYGYTF. CDR3 bases: TGTGCCAGTAATGCAGGGGGCTATGGCTACACCTTC.

The chain uses TRBV6-1 and TRBJ2-7, with TRBD1 matching over 8 bases. This CDR3 region has 16 residues. Germline V lookup: CDR1 MNHNS, CDR2 SASEGT. Unmatched junction bases numbered 21, after V lost 10 bases and J lost 7 bases. CDR3 region: CATLDRAFSSYNEQYF. The CDR3 region has the DNA TGTGCCACCTTGGACAGGGCATTTAGCTCCTACAATGAGCAGTACTTC.

The chain uses TRBV20-1 and TRBJ1-5; D perhaps matches TRBD1 (5 bases). Between the trimmed V and J ends, which lost 1 base and 0 bases, there was a span of 10 bases. Germline V gene sequence: CDR1 DFQATT, CDR2 SNEGSKA (reference sequence). The CDR3 totals 15 residues. The CDR3, as DNA: TGCAGTGCTAGAGTGCGGACAAATAGCAATCAGCCCCAGCATTTT. It codes for CSARVRTNSNQPQHF.

CDR3: CASTPREGCQPQHF. In nucleotides, the CDR3 is TGTGCCAGCACCCCCAGGGAAGGCTGTCAGCCCCAGCATTTT. The chain uses TRBV21-1 and TRBJ1-5; TRBD1 is the table's D call and was not checked against the DNA. TRBV21-1 is recorded as a pseudogene. This CDR3 is built from 14 residues.

This clonotype came up a few times. The chain combines TRBV7-8 with TRBJ2-7; 7 nucleotides line up with TRBD1. The V gene's germline CDR1 is SGHVS and CDR2 FQNEAQ. The CDR3 length is 15 residues. Trimming took 8 bases from V and 3 from J; bases not matched to a gene: 13. For the CDR3, the DNA is TGTGCCAGCGGAACAGGGGCGCCCGAAGTCTACGAGCAGTACTTC. Residues: CASGTGAPEVYEQYF.

The J gene is TRBJ2-2, the V gene TRBV20-1; 8 nucleotides align to TRBD2. V lost 3 bases, J lost 0 bases, and 6 bases stayed unmatched. This CDR3 spans 16 amino acids. Germline-derived CDR1 and CDR2 are DFQATT and SNEGSKA (reference sequence). Written as DNA, the CDR3 is TGCAGTGCTAGTGAGCTAGCGGGCTCGAACACCGGGGAGCTGTTTTTT. Translation: CSASELAGSNTGELFF.

For this clonotype: A read error is possible here, since a much larger clone lies one base away. V and J are TRBV4-1 and TRBJ2-1, with 11 bases matching TRBD2. The CDR3 covers 15 residues. Germline lookup yields CDR1 MGHRA and CDR2 YSYEKL. CDR3 sequence reads: CASSPLAGAPNGQFF. In nucleotides, the CDR3 is TGCGCCAGCAGTCCACTAGCGGGGGCCCCGAATGGGCAGTTCTTC.

This clonotype came up a few times. The V call is TRBV12-3 or TRBV12-4, the J call TRBJ2-3; D not certain. V lost 10 bases and J 8 bases, leaving 13 bases between the germline ends. This CDR3 contains 11 residues. CDR3 DNA: TGTGCCACCGCATGGAAGGCTACGCAGTATTTT. This encodes CATAWKATQYF.

This chain uses TRBV20-1 with TRBJ2-3; D remains ambiguous. The germline CDR1 and CDR2 sequences are DFQATT and SNEGSKA (reference sequence). This CDR3 spans 15 amino acids. Trimming left V 2 bases short and J 3 bases short, with 15 bases between. In nucleotides, the CDR3 is TGCAGTGCTAGATCCGCATCGGCCCAGACAGATACGCAGTATTTT. It codes for CSARSASAQTDTQYF.

The chain combines TRBV7-8 with TRBJ2-3, with 10 positions matching TRBD2. With 0 bases clipped from V and 4 bases from J, the junction kept 13 bases outside the gene matches. The CDR3 contains 19 residues. Germline CDR1 and CDR2: SGHVS and FQNEAQ. The CDR3: CASSLAWVLAGATPDTQYF. In DNA, the CDR3 is TGTGCCAGCAGCTTAGCGTGGGTCCTAGCGGGGGCTACTCCAGATACGCAGTATTTT.

This chain links TRBV2 with TRBJ1-2, with 7 bases identical to TRBD1. V lost 7 bases to trimming and J lost 6 bases; unmatched junction nucleotides: 5. The CDR3 has 12 residues. Germline V gives CDR1 SNHLY, CDR2 FYNNEI. This chain's CDR3 is CASKTGADGYTF. CDR3 nucleotides: TGTGCCAGCAAAACAGGGGCAGATGGCTACACCTTC.

The rearrangement uses TRBV20-1 and TRBJ2-4; possibly TRBD2 for D (7 bases). The CDR3 has 15 amino acids. The germline V gene has CDR1 DFQATT and CDR2 SNEGSKA (reference sequence). V lost 3 bases to trimming and J lost 1 base, with 13 bases between them. Written as DNA, the CDR3 is TGCAGTGCTAGTAGGGGGGGCAAGGCCAAAAACATTCAGTACTTC. Translation gives CSASRGGKAKNIQYF.

The chain links TRBV20-1 to TRBJ2-3, with D possibly being TRBD2 (5 bases). This CDR3 spans 13 amino acids. CDR1 is DFQATT, CDR2 SNEGSKA, per germline (reference sequence). V was clipped by 4 bases and J by 4 bases, with 12 bases between them. In nucleotides, the CDR3 is TGCAGTGCTATAAGTCCGGGATCAGATACGCAGTATTTT. Amino acid sequence: CSAISPGSDTQYF.

A few counts support this clonotype. The chain links TRBV7-9 to TRBJ1-2, with D perhaps matching TRBD1 (6 bases). Germline CDR1 and CDR2: SEHNR and FQNEAQ (reference sequence). V was pared by 5 bases and J by 1 base, with 20 bases between. There are 17 residues in the CDR3. The CDR3: CASSPDKTGLGNYGYTF. The DNA of the CDR3 is TGTGCCAGCAGCCCGGACAAAACAGGGTTGGGTAACTATGGCTACACCTTC. Filled out from reference TRBV7-9 and TRBJ1-2, the complete variable domain reads DTGVSQNPRHKITKRGQNVTFRCDPISEHNRLYWYRQTLGQGPEFLTYFQNEAQLEKSRLLSDRFSAERPKGSFSTLEIQRTEQGDSAMYLCASSPDKTGLGNYGYTFGSGTRLTVV.

This clonotype has more than one count but fewer than ten. J is TRBJ2-1 and V is TRBV7-2; 11 nucleotides line up with TRBD2. The trim removed 3 bases at V and 3 bases at J, leaving 4 bases unmatched. Germline V gene data show CDR1 as SGHTA and CDR2 as FQGNSA. This CDR3 spans 16 amino acids. The CDR3: CASSFFGLAGYNEQFF. The CDR3 nucleotides read TGTGCCAGCAGCTTTTTTGGACTAGCGGGCTACAATGAGCAGTTCTTC.

Written as DNA, the CDR3 is TGTGCCACCACAGGGGGCGAAACAGACTCTGGGGCCAACGTCCTGACTTTC. Its protein product is CATTGGETDSGANVLTF. The chain employs TRBV6-1 and TRBJ2-6; 9 bases align to TRBD1. The CDR3 runs 17 residues. Germline loops: CDR1 MNHNS, CDR2 SASEGT. V trimming: 10 bases; J trimming: 0 bases; junction bases outside the gene matches: 10.

This clonotype has more than one count but fewer than ten. The chain is built from TRBV20-1 and TRBJ2-1; 10 bases agree with TRBD2. The germline V gene encodes CDR1 DFQATT and CDR2 SNEGSKA (reference sequence). The junction had 15 bases not matched to a gene; V was cut back by 2 bases and J by 8 bases. The CDR3 runs to 17 residues. CDR3 region: CSARKLHSSGRIYEQFF. In DNA, the CDR3 is TGCAGTGCTAGAAAGCTCCATTCTAGCGGGAGAATTTATGAGCAGTTCTTC.